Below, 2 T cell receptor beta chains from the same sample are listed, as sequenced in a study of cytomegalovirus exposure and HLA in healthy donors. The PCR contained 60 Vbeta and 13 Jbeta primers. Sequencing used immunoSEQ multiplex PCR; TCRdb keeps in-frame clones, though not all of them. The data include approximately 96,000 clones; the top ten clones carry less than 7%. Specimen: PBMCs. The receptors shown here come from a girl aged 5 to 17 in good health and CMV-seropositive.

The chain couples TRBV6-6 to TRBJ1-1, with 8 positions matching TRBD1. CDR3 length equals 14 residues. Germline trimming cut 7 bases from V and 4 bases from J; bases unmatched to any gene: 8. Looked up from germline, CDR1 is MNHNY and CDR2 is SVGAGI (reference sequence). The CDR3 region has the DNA TGTGCCAGCATCGGACAGGGCCGATCCACTGAAGCTTTCTTT. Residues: CASIGQGRSTEAFF.

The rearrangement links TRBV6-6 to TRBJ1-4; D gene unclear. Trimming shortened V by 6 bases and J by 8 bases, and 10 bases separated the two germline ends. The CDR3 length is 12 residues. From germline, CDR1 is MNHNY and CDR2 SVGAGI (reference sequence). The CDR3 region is CASSPSGEKLFF. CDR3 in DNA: TGTGCCAGCAGCCCCTCAGGAGAAAAACTGTTTTTT.